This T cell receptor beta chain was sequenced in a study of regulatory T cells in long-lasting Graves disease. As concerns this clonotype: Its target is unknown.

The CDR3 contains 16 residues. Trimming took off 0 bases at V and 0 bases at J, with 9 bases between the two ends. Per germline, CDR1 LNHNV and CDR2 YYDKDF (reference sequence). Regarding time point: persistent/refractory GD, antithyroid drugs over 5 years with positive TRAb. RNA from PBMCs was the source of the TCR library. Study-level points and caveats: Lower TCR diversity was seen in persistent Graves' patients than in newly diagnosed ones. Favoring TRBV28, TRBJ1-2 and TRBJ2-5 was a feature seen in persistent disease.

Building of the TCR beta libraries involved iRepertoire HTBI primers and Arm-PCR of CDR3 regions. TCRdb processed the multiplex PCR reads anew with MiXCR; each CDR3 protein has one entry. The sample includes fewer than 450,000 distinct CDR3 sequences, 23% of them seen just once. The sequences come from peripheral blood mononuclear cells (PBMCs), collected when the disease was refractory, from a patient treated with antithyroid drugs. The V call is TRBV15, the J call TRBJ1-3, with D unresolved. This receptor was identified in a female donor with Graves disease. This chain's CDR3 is CATSRDSGSSGNTIYF. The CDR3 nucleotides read TGTGCCACCAGCAGAGATAGTGGCAGCTCTGGAAACACCATATATTTT.